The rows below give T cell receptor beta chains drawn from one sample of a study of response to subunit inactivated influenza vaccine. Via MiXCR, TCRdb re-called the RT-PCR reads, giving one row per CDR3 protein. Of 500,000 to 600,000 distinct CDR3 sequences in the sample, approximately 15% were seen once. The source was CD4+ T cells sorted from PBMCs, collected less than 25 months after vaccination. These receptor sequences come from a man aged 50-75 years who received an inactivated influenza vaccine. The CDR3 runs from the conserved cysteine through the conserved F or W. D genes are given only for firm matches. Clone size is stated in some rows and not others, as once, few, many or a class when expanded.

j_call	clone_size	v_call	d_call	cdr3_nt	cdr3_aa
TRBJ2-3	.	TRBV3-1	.	TGTGCCAGCAGCCTTCAGGGGCTGCAGTATTTT	CASSLQGLQYF
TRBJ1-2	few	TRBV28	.	TGTGCCAGCAGACCCCGGGACGGCTCCTTCTATGGCTACACCTTC	CASRPRDGSFYGYTF
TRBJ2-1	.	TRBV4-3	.	TGCGCCAGCAGCCAAGTAGCGAGTTACAATGAGCAGTTCTTC	CASSQVASYNEQFF
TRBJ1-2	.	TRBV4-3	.	TGCGCCAGCAGCCAAGCGGCAGACTCCTATGGCTACACCTTC	CASSQAADSYGYTF
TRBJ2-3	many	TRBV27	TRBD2	TGTGCCAGCAGCCATGAGCGGGGCCCCACAGATACGCAGTATTTT	CASSHERGPTDTQYF
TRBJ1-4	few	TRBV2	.	TGTGCCAGCAGTGGCAGTGCAACTAATGAAAAACTGTTTTTT	CASSGSATNEKLFF
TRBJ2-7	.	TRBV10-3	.	TGTGCCATCAGTGATCAGCGGAACTACGAGCAGTACTTC	CAISDQRNYEQYF
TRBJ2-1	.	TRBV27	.	TGTGCCAGCAGAGACCCCGCGGGGTACAATGAGCAGTTCTTC	CASRDPAGYNEQFF
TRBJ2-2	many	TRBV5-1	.	TGCGCCAGCAGCTCCAAGGTTTTGGACACCGGGGAGCTGTTTTTT	CASSSKVLDTGELFF
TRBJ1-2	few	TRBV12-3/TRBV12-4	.	TGTGCCAGCGGGGGGGGGCACTATGGCTACACCTTC	CASGGGHYGYTF
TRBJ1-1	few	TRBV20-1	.	TGCAGTGCTAGAGATCAGTTAGAAGCTTTCTTT	CSARDQLEAFF
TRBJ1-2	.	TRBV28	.	TGTGCCAGCAGTAACAGGAACTATGGCTACACCTTC	CASSNRNYGYTF
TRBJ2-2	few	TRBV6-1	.	TGTGCCAGCAGCAGGGTTCGCCGGGAGCTGTTTTTT	CASSRVRRELFF
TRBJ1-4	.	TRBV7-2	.	TGTGCCAGCAGCCCTACCTACAGGGCCAACAAACTGTTTTTT	CASSPTYRANKLFF
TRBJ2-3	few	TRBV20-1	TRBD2	TGCAGTGCTAGACTTCGGACTAGCGGGAGGACAGATACGCAGTATTTT	CSARLRTSGRTDTQYF
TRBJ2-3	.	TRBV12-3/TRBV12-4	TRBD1	TGTGCCAGCAGTTTCAGGGGGAGCACAGATACGCAGTATTTT	CASSFRGSTDTQYF
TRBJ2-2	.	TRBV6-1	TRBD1	TGTGCCAGCACTCAAGACAGGGTGCACACCGGGGAGCTGTTTTTT	CASTQDRVHTGELFF
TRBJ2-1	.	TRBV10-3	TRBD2	TGTGCCATCAGTGGGTACCGCGGGGAGACTAGCGTCTCAAACTACAATGAGCAGTTCTTC	CAISGYRGETSVSNYNEQFF
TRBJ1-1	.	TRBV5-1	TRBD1	TGCGCCAGCAGCAAGACAGGGTATACCACTGAAGCTTTCTTT	CASSKTGYTTEAFF
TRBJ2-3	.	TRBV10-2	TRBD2	TGCGCCAGCACCGGGAGCGGGGGGTCTTGGGATACGCAGTATTTT	CASTGSGGSWDTQYF
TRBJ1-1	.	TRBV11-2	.	TGTGCCAGCAGCCTGAAACAGGGAATCACTGAAGCTTTCTTT	CASSLKQGITEAFF
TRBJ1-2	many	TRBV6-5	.	TGTGCCAGCAGTTACTCGAACAGTGGCTACACCTTC	CASSYSNSGYTF
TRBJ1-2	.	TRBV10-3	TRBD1	TGTGCCACACACCCCGGGACAGGGGGCTATGGCTACACCTTC	CATHPGTGGYGYTF
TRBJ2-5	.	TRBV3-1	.	TGTGCCAGCAGCCAAGGGGGGCGGGTCGGGACCCAGTACTTC	CASSQGGRVGTQYF
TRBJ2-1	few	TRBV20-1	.	TGCAGTGCTAGAGTGTCCCTTACTAGCTACAATGAGCAGTTCTTC	CSARVSLTSYNEQFF
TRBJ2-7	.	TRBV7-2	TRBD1	TGTGCCAGCAGCTTCGCCGGGACAGGGTCCTACGAGCAGTACTTC	CASSFAGTGSYEQYF
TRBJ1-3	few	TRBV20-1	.	TGCAGTGTCCCAAACAGACGGAGCTCTGGAAACACCATATATTTT	CSVPNRRSSGNTIYF
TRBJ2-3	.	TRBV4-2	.	TGTGCCAGCAGCCAAGAGGCAGATACGCAGTATTTT	CASSQEADTQYF
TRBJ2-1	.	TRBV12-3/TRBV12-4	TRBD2	TGTGCCAGCAGTCTGGAGGGAGGGTTAGGCAATGAGCAGTTCTTC	CASSLEGGLGNEQFF
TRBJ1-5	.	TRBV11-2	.	TGTGCCAGCAGCTCCAACCGGGAGCCGGCTCTTCGGTATTTT	CASSSNREPALRYF
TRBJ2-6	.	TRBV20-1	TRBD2	TGCAGTGCAAAGACTAGCGGGAGCTCTGGGGCCAACGTCCTGACTTTC	CSAKTSGSSGANVLTF
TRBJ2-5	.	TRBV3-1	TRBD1	TGTGCCAGTTTTTCGGATTGGGGACAGCCCCAAGAGACCCAGTACTTC	CASFSDWGQPQETQYF
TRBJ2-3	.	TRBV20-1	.	TGCAGTGCTAGAGGGCGGAACAGGGTGAATTGGGATACGCAGTATTTT	CSARGRNRVNWDTQYF
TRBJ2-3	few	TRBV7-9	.	TGTGCCAGCAGCCAAGGTTCGGCAGATACGCAGTATTTT	CASSQGSADTQYF
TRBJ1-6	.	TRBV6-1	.	TGTGCCAGCAGTCGACAGCCCTATAATTCACCCCTCCACTTT	CASSRQPYNSPLHF
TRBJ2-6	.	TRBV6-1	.	TGTGCCAGCAGAGGTCAGGGGACCAACGTCCTGACTTTC	CASRGQGTNVLTF
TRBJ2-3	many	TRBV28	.	TGTGCCAGCAGTTTACTGGCGGGTCGGACAGATACGCAGTATTTT	CASSLLAGRTDTQYF
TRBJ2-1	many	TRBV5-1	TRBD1	TGCGCCAGCGGTCGTGGGACAGATGAGCAGTTCTTC	CASGRGTDEQFF
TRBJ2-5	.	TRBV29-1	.	TGCAGCGTTGAAGACGATCCGGAGACCCAGTACTTC	CSVEDDPETQYF
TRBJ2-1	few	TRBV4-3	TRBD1	TGCGCCAGCAGCCAGGGACAGGGCCGATACAATGAGCAGTTCTTC	CASSQGQGRYNEQFF
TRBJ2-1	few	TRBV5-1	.	TGCGCCAGCAGCTTGGCAGCCGTCAGGGACTACAATGAGCAGTTCTTC	CASSLAAVRDYNEQFF
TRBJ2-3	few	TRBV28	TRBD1	TGTGCCAGCAGTTTATTCTCGGGACAGCGGCTCAATACGCAGTATTTT	CASSLFSGQRLNTQYF
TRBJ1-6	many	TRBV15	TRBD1	TGTGCCACCAGCAGAAACGAACAGGGGACTTCACCCCTCCACTTT	CATSRNEQGTSPLHF
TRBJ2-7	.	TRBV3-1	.	TGTGCCAGCAGCCGGGACCTGATGGGAGAGCAGTACTTC	CASSRDLMGEQYF
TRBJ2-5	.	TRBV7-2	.	TGTGCCAGCAGCTTAGGTTTGGTCAGCGGGACCCAGTACTTC	CASSLGLVSGTQYF
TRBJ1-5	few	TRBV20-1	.	TGCAGTGCTAGATCCGGACAGCAGCCCCAGCATTTT	CSARSGQQPQHF
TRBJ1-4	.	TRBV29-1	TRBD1	TGCAGCGTTGAAGGACAGGGGTTTGAAAAACTGTTTTTT	CSVEGQGFEKLFF
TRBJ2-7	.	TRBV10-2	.	TGCGCCAGCAGTGAGGGGACATTGGTGGGGCAGTACTTC	CASSEGTLVGQYF